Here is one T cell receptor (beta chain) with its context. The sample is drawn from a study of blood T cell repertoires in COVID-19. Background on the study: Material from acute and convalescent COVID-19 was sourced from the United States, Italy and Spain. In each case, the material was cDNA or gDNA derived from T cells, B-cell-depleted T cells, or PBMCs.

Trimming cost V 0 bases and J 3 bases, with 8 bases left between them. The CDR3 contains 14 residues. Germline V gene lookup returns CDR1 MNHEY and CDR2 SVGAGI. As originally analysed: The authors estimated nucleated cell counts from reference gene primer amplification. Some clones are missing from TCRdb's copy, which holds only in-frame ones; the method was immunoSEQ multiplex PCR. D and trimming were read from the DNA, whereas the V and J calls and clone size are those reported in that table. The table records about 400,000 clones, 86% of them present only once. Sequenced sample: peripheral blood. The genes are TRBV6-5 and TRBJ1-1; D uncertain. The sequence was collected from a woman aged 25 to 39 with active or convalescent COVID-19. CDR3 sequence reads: CASSYSEGYTEAFF. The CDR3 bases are TGTGCCAGCAGTTACTCCGAGGGATACACTGAAGCTTTCTTT.